This is a list of T cell receptor beta chains from one sample in a study of T cells in Graves' hyperthyroidism and ophthalmopathy. TCRdb re-analysed the multiplex PCR reads in MiXCR, keeping a single row per CDR3 protein. In the table there are about 200,000 distinct CDR3 sequences, about 18% of which are singletons. Input material: blood. Every receptor here comes from a man aged 35 to 55 with Graves' hyperthyroidism. Both conserved end residues are part of each CDR3. The D gene is left open where the match is weak. A row's size may be missing; if present it is once, few, many or a size class.

>NA|many|TRBV2|TRBJ1-1
TGTGCCAGCAGTGGGGCAGGGAACACTGAAGCTTTCTTT
CASSGAGNTEAFF
>NA|NA|TRBV5-4|TRBJ2-7
TGTGCCAGCAGCTTGCCAGGGGCAAGCTCCTACGAGCAGTACTTC
CASSLPGASSYEQYF
>TRBD2|NA|TRBV6-2/TRBV6-3|TRBJ2-1
TGTGCCAGCAGTTTCGGCTTTACTAGCGGGAGGGTGGACAATGAGCAGTTCTTC
CASSFGFTSGRVDNEQFF
>TRBD2|NA|TRBV7-3|TRBJ2-7
TGTGCCAGCAGCCGACTAGCGGGGGGGCACGAGCGGTACTTC
CASSRLAGGHERYF
>NA|NA|TRBV2|TRBJ2-7
TGTGCCAGCAGTAAACCCGGGACATTGGATTACGAGCAGTACTTC
CASSKPGTLDYEQYF
>NA|few|TRBV25-1|TRBJ2-5
TGTGCCAGCCAAGGCTCCTACCCCCAAGAGACCCAGTACTTC
CASQGSYPQETQYF
>NA|NA|TRBV28|TRBJ1-5
TGTGCCAGCAGTCCAACACAGGGAAAAGGCAATCAGCCCCAGCATTTT
CASSPTQGKGNQPQHF
>TRBD2|NA|TRBV4-3|TRBJ2-3
TGCGCCAGCAGCCAATCCTGGGGAGGGGCCACAGATACGCAGTATTTT
CASSQSWGGATDTQYF
>NA|many|TRBV7-8|TRBJ2-3
TGTGCCAGCAGCTTAGCGGGGGGACGGGATACGCAGTATTTT
CASSLAGGRDTQYF
>TRBD1|many|TRBV13|TRBJ2-7
TGTGCCAGCAGCTTACAACCGGGACAGGGCTACGAGCAGTACTTC
CASSLQPGQGYEQYF
>TRBD1|NA|TRBV20-1|TRBJ1-5
TGCAGTGCCGCCGACAGGGGTTATCAGCCCCAGCATTTT
CSAADRGYQPQHF
>NA|NA|TRBV28|TRBJ2-7
TGTGCCAGCAGTTTACACAGGGACTCCTACGAGCAGCACTTC
CASSLHRDSYEQHF
>NA|many|TRBV5-1|TRBJ2-3
TGCGCCAGCAGCTTGGACCCAGTAAATACAGATACGCAGTATTTT
CASSLDPVNTDTQYF
>TRBD1|NA|TRBV2|TRBJ2-7
TGTGCCGGCCAGACAGGGGGCCAACCGGACGAGCAGTACTTC
CAGQTGGQPDEQYF
>TRBD1|few|TRBV14|TRBJ2-7
TGTGCCAGCAGCCAGATAAGACAGGGGGCGAATTGGAGGTACGAGCAGTACTTC
CASSQIRQGANWRYEQYF
>NA|many|TRBV29-1|TRBJ1-1
TGCAGCGTTGCTGACCGCCAAGATGAAGCTTTCTTT
CSVADRQDEAFF
>NA|few|TRBV4-3|TRBJ2-2
TGCGCCAGCAGCCAAGGGGGACCGAGCATTGCGTCCGGGGAGCTGTTTTTT
CASSQGGPSIASGELFF
>NA|many|TRBV6-2/TRBV6-3|TRBJ1-2
TGTGCCATGCCGGGAACGACTAACTATGGCTACACCTTC
CAMPGTTNYGYTF
>TRBD2|NA|TRBV10-3|TRBJ2-3
TGTGCCATCACCCCGGGACTAGCGGGACGGGGAGATACGCAGTATTTT
CAITPGLAGRGDTQYF
>NA|many|TRBV6-1|TRBJ2-1
TGTGCCAGCAGTAAGATTGGACTCCCCTACAATGAGCAGTTCTTC
CASSKIGLPYNEQFF
>NA|once|TRBV7-9|TRBJ1-1
TGTGCCAGCAGCTACACAAGAACTGAAGCTTTCTTT
CASSYTRTEAFF
>TRBD1|many|TRBV7-9|TRBJ1-2
TGTGCCAGCAGCTTAGCTGCCAGGGGGCGAAGTGGCTACACCTTC
CASSLAARGRSGYTF
>TRBD1|many|TRBV2|TRBJ1-5
TGTGCCAGCACCGAGGGAGGGGGCGTTCAGCCCCAGCATTTT
CASTEGGGVQPQHF
>TRBD1|few|TRBV20-1|TRBJ2-7
TGCAGTGCCGCGCGGACAGGGGGTCGCGGGCAGTACTTC
CSAARTGGRGQYF
>NA|few|TRBV18|TRBJ2-6
TGTGCCAGCTCAAGCCGGGCGCAGGGCTCTGGGGCCAACGTCCTGACTTTC
CASSSRAQGSGANVLTF
>TRBD1|many|TRBV5-1|TRBJ1-2
TGCGCCAGCAGCCCTGGACAGGGGCAGAATGGCTACACCTTC
CASSPGQGQNGYTF
>NA|few|TRBV11-2|TRBJ2-2
TGTGCCAGCAGCTTCGGATTAACGGGGGCCGGTACCGGGGAGCTGTTTTTT
CASSFGLTGAGTGELFF
>NA|many|TRBV2|TRBJ2-7
TGTGCCAGCATACGTTGGGAATCCTACGAGCAGTACTTC
CASIRWESYEQYF
>TRBD2|NA|TRBV6-5|TRBJ2-7
TGTGCCAGCAGTTACTCACCCCCCCGGGCGGGAGACGACGAGCAGTACTTC
CASSYSPPRAGDDEQYF
>TRBD1|NA|TRBV7-6|TRBJ2-5
TGTGCCAGCACCATTATGGGACAGCGCCAAGAGACCCAGTACTTC
CASTIMGQRQETQYF
>TRBD2|NA|TRBV7-2|TRBJ2-3
TGTGCCAGCAGCGATAGCGGGAGGAGCACAGATACGCAGTATTTT
CASSDSGRSTDTQYF
>NA|many|TRBV20-1|TRBJ1-5
TGCAGTGCTAGAGATGTCGGGCAGCCCCAGCATTTT
CSARDVGQPQHF
>NA|NA|TRBV9|TRBJ1-1
TGTGCCAGCAGCGTAGTGGGGGAAGGATTTAGTGAAGCTTTCTTT
CASSVVGEGFSEAFF
>NA|NA|TRBV5-1|TRBJ2-4
TGCGCCAGCAGCTTAGCCATCTACACAGGCGAGTTAAACATTCAGTACTTC
CASSLAIYTGELNIQYF
>NA|few|TRBV6-1|TRBJ1-2
TGTGCCGCCCGGGGGGTGGCGTATGGCTACACCTTC
CAARGVAYGYTF
>NA|many|TRBV3-1|TRBJ1-2
TGTGCCAGCAGCCAAGCACGGGATGGTGGCTACACCTTC
CASSQARDGGYTF
>NA|few|TRBV30|TRBJ1-1
TGTGCCTGGAGCGTCTGGGGGGAAACTTTCTTT
CAWSVWGETFF
>NA|many|TRBV7-2|TRBJ2-1
TGTGCCAGCAGCCCGTATGGGGCGTACAATGAGCAGTTCTTC
CASSPYGAYNEQFF
>TRBD1|NA|TRBV12-3/TRBV12-4|TRBJ1-4
TGTGCCAGCAGTTTGCCAGGGGGGCTTGCAACTAATGAAAAACTGTTTTTT
CASSLPGGLATNEKLFF
>TRBD2|NA|TRBV11-2|TRBJ2-6
TGTGCCAGCAGCAAAGCTAGCGGGCGTTCCTCTGGGGCCAACGTCCTGACTTTC
CASSKASGRSSGANVLTF
>NA|many|TRBV9|TRBJ2-5
TGTGCCAGCAGCGTAGCCCAGGGAGAGACCCAGTACTTC
CASSVAQGETQYF
>TRBD1|many|TRBV12-3/TRBV12-4|TRBJ1-2
TGTGCCAGCAGCCGACTAGGACAGGGCCCCCGGCTTGGCTACACCTTC
CASSRLGQGPRLGYTF
>TRBD2|many|TRBV7-9|TRBJ2-1
TGTGCCAGCAGCTATCGCGGGGGGGACTCCTACAATGAGCAGTTCTTC
CASSYRGGDSYNEQFF
>NA|many|TRBV11-1|TRBJ2-7
TGTGCCAGCAGCCAACGTAGGGACTTCGAGCAGTACTTC
CASSQRRDFEQYF
>TRBD2|many|TRBV7-9|TRBJ2-1
TGTGCCAGCAGCCCCGACGATGTGGGACTAGCGGGGGGTAGGAAGCAGTTCTTC
CASSPDDVGLAGGRKQFF
>NA|many|TRBV28|TRBJ1-2
TGTGCCAGCAGTTTACGCCAGATAAAAGGCTACACCTTC
CASSLRQIKGYTF
>NA|many|TRBV2|TRBJ1-1
TGTGCCAGCAGTGATTGGATGAACACTGAAGCTTTCTTT
CASSDWMNTEAFF
>NA|many|TRBV6-2/TRBV6-3|TRBJ2-5
TGTGCCAGCAGTGGGACGGCCGCAGAGACCCAGTACTTC
CASSGTAAETQYF
>NA|NA|TRBV6-1|TRBJ1-5
TGTGCCAGCAGGTCAGGGTATCAGCCCCAGCATTTT
CASRSGYQPQHF
>TRBD2|many|TRBV20-1|TRBJ2-1
TGCAGTGCGCTCCCGGAACTAGCGGGGGGGCCAAGGCAGTTCTTC
CSALPELAGGPRQFF
>NA|NA|TRBV30|TRBJ1-3
TGTGCCTGGAGTGCAGCCCCGGATACGCAATATTTT
CAWSAAPDTQYF
>NA|NA|TRBV19|TRBJ1-1
TGTGCCAGTCGACAGACGAACACTGAAGCTTTCTTT
CASRQTNTEAFF
>NA|many|TRBV27|TRBJ2-2
TGTGCCAGAGTATCGGGGTTCCCCGGGGCCGGCGCCGGGGAGCTGTTTTTT
CARVSGFPGAGAGELFF